This T cell receptor beta chain was sequenced during a study of regulatory T cells in long-lasting Graves disease (dated by TCRdb to the early 2020s). Context from the whole study: In the newly diagnosed Graves' disease group, patients had been taking antithyroid drugs for less than 3 months. A total of about 35 samples underwent TCR sequencing: about 13 from persistent and approximately 20 from newly diagnosed Graves' disease patients. Persistent Graves' disease patients were compared with newly diagnosed Graves' disease patients by peripheral blood TCR sequencing and RNA sequencing. The study was conducted in China and was registered as a clinical trial. General study outcomes and caveats: TRBV28, TRBJ1-2 and TRBJ2-5 were preferentially used in persistent disease, while TRBV20-1 and TRBJ2-1 were favored in newly diagnosed disease. A larger number of public clonotypes was shared among persistent patients (approximately 2,500) than among newly diagnosed patients (roughly 980). Peripheral blood alone was examined, since thyroid tissue, which constituted the primary lesion, could not be accessed. Persistent Graves' disease patients showed lower TCR Shannon entropy and fewer highly expanded clones than newly diagnosed patients, suggesting clonal expansion. The authors noted that the small sample size was a limitation that may lower accuracy. Only the TCR beta chain was sequenced and analyzed.

V trim: 5 bases; J trim: 1 base; unmatched bases: 10. The CDR3 runs 18 residues from the cysteine to the phenylalanine. The DNA shown is the 54-base CDR3, in frame from base 1. The germline V gene provides CDR1 SGHRS and CDR2 YFSETQ. A few counts support this clonotype. What this receptor recognizes is not known. Base quality data are lacking; no much larger clone is found one base away. The library came from multiplex PCR. The instrument given in TCRdb is Illumina HiSeq 4000. TCR beta libraries were built with iRepertoire HTBI primers and Arm-PCR amplification of CDR3 regions. Before sequencing, the PCR products went through gel purification. Per the source publication's procedure: A total of some 65 TRBV and 14 TRBJ segments were identified across samples and were used for gene usage analysis of CDR3 amino acid clonotypes. Filtered high-quality paired reads were merged into contigs using COPE and FqMerger. BLAST was used to align contigs to the IMGT TRBV, TRBD and TRBJ reference genes, and CDR3 was defined following IMGT. Highly expanded clones were defined as clonotypes with a frequency above 0.1%. Repertoire diversity was measured by Shannon entropy, and V-J evenness by the Gini coefficient. Public clonotypes were defined as clonotypes shared by more than one individual. The public reads were reanalyzed by TCRdb: fastp trimming at Q25, MiXCR alignment, in-frame beta chains only. Each entry is one CDR3 protein sequence, shown with its most common DNA and genes. What appears here as the V and J calls and clone size reflects TCRdb's work, not the paper's. This sample has about 220,000 distinct CDR3 sequences in its table, and around 20% of those were observed once. In total, the top ten clones hold over 9.5% of the sample.

What the time point label conveys for this sample: newly diagnosed GD, antithyroid drugs for less than 3 months. RNA was extracted from PBMCs in TRIzol for both TCR sequencing and RNA sequencing. Graves' disease was diagnosed according to American Thyroid Association guidelines. The patients came from an endocrinology department in Xi'an, China. Each patient gave 9 to 10 milliliters of peripheral blood, collected in an EDTA anticoagulant tube. PBMCs were isolated by Ficoll Paque Plus density gradient separation without further T cell sorting. An Agilent 2100 Bioanalyzer and agarose gel were used to check RNA quality, while a NanoDrop 2000 measured RNA concentration. The sample also formed part of further work on T cells in Graves' hyperthyroidism and ophthalmopathy. The other study reports the following: A patient counted as having stable Graves' hyperthyroidism if no progression to ophthalmopathy occurred over 18 months of follow-up. Hyperthyroidism patients were newly diagnosed, with disease duration under 2 months, and aged 18 to 65 years. Exclusion was applied to patients with uncontrolled infections, other autoimmune diseases, pregnancy or lactation. Diagnoses were based on clinical symptoms, serum thyroxine and TRAb, thyroid ultrasound and orbital computed tomography. The TCR CDR3 was subjected to a first round of RT-PCR using the HTBI primer set and the Qiagen OneStep RT-PCR kit. Most expanded thyroid clonotypes (frequency above 0.001) were also detected in blood, a finding suggesting that blood repertoires may reflect thyroid immune responses. A 13 V-J signature model separated ophthalmopathy from stable hyperthyroidism, with 87.88% sensitivity and roughly 81% specificity in cross-validation and 80%/75% in testing. In validation, the model predicted progression to ophthalmopathy with over 60% sensitivity and around 72% specificity, a median of roughly seven months before onset. To identify TCR V-J signatures that set the groups apart, the researchers used a discovery cohort of about a hundred patients, made up of 40 to 45 with Graves' ophthalmopathy and 57 with stable Graves' hyperthyroidism. Prospective prediction of ophthalmopathy was tested in an independent validation cohort consisting of some 19 hyperthyroidism patients and around 17 patients who later progressed to ophthalmopathy. The 100 or so discovery patients were divided at random into training and test sets in a 7:3 ratio. In about six Graves' hyperthyroidism patients, the study also compared T-cell repertoires from thyroid tissue with T-cell repertoires from blood. Following sampling, methimazole starting at 30 mg daily was given to hyperthyroidism patients, and high-dose intravenous methylprednisolone was given to ophthalmopathy patients. Libraries were constructed in a second round of multiplex PCR, after which size selection and purification were carried out. Libraries were sequenced paired-end with 100 bp reads on an Illumina HiSeq2000. SOAPnuke was used to process the raw data, removing reads that contained adapters or uncalled bases, had a mean Phred below 15, or lacked an exact match to the constant primer or identifier. High-quality paired reads were merged with COPE v1.2.5, and unique nucleotide sequences were defined as clonotypes. MiTCR v1.1 was used to align the clonotypes against IMGT TRBV, TRBD and TRBJ reference segments. The analysis was restricted to V-J combinations with a frequency above 0.0001, which together covered 99% to 99.2% of the repertoires. The TCS score was defined as the ratio of F50 (clonal expansion) to E x V (chaos), calculated using BLOSUM62-based TCRdist between CDR3 peptides within each V-J. Welch's t-statistics and random forest reduced around 550 V-J features to about 13, which were used in a naive Bayes classifier (R e1071). No statistical method was used to fix the sample size in advance, and group allocation was not hidden from the investigators. The paper reports TCR Vbeta CDR3 sequencing of about 140 peripheral blood samples: over 40 ophthalmopathy, under 80 hyperthyroidism and approximately 17 progressor patients.

The sample was peripheral blood mononuclear cells (PBMCs), taken at new diagnosis, from a patient treated with antithyroid drugs. This sequence was found in a woman aged 25 to 39 with Graves disease. Donor details come from another sample of the same person, matched by shared clones. The chain is made from TRBV5-1 and TRBJ2-2, and 11 bases in between align with TRBD2. The CDR3 corresponds to CASRRGILAGVNTGELFF. Read as DNA, the sequence is TGCGCCAGCAGGAGGGGGATACTAGCGGGAGTGAACACCGGGGAGCTGTTTTTT.